Below, 25 T cell receptor beta chains from the same sample are listed, as sequenced in a study of control samples from healthy donors and cancer patients. The data were produced by immunoSEQ multiplex PCR, yet TCRdb's version contains in-frame clones alone and is incomplete. The sample lists about 190,000 clones, roughly nine tenths seen once, with 1.5% to 2% in the top ten. Sample: blood. The receptors derive from a man aged 30 to 39 in good health.

The chain employs TRBV5-1 and TRBJ2-7, with 11 bases lining up with TRBD2. V was clipped by 4 bases and J by 2 bases; unmatched bases: 5. The CDR3 consists of 15 residues. Germline V CDR1 and CDR2: SGHRS, YFSETQ. The CDR3 loop is CASSTSGGQTYEQYF. CDR3 DNA sequence: TGCGCCAGCAGCACTAGCGGGGGCCAAACCTACGAGCAGTACTTC.

Only one count was recorded for this clone. The V call is TRBV9, the J call TRBJ1-2, with no clear D. V gave up 2 bases and J gave up 8 bases, with 13 bases separating them. The CDR3 runs to 13 residues. Germline V gene data show CDR1 as SGDLS and CDR2 as YYNGEE. CDR3 sequence (DNA): TGTGCCAGCAGCGTTCTTGATAGCGGAGGCTACACCTTC. Its protein is CASSVLDSGGYTF. Full variable domain (remainder filled in from reference TRBV9 and TRBJ1-2): DSGVTQTPKHLITATGQRVTLRCSPRSGDLSVYWYQQSLDQGLQFLIQYYNGEERAKGNILERFSAQQFPDLHSELNLSSLELGDSALYFCASSVLDSGGYTFGSGTRLTVV.

The rearrangement joins TRBV6-1 to TRBJ2-7, with D possibly TRBD2 on 5 matching bases. The CDR3 is made up of 16 amino acids. The V gene's germline CDR1 is MNHNS and CDR2 SASEGT. The V end lost 0 bases, the J end lost 1 base, and 13 bases lay between the germline ends. The chain's CDR3 is CASSEALRAESYEQYF. The CDR3 DNA reads TGTGCCAGCAGTGAAGCGCTCCGAGCGGAGTCCTACGAGCAGTACTTC.

The V gene is TRBV30, the J gene TRBJ2-6, with D perhaps TRBD1 (6 bases). The germline V and J ends were trimmed by 2 bases and 4 bases, with 12 bases remaining between them. The CDR3 is 15 residues long. The germline gives CDR1 GTSNPN, CDR2 SVGIG (reference sequence). CDR3 nucleotide sequence: TGTGCCTGGAGTAACAGGGCTTCCGGGGCCAACGTCCTGACTTTC. It specifies CAWSNRASGANVLTF.

The chain combines TRBV7-2 with TRBJ2-3; 11 nucleotides agree with TRBD2. The junction had 10 bases not matched to a gene; V was cut back by 3 bases and J by 5 bases. The V gene's germline CDR1 is SGHTA and CDR2 FQGNSA. The CDR3 runs to 17 residues. The CDR3 nucleotides read TGTGCCAGCAGCTTGGCTAGCGGGGGGTCGCTCCGAGATACGCAGTATTTT. It is translated as CASSLASGGSLRDTQYF.

This clone was detected only once. The rearrangement uses TRBV6-5 and TRBJ2-3; 8 bases agree with TRBD1. J gave up 4 bases and V 6 bases, and 3 bases lay outside the gene matches. Per germline, CDR1 MNHEY and CDR2 SVGAGI. The CDR3 extends over 13 amino acids. In DNA, the CDR3 is TGTGCCAGCAGACAGGGGGTCGCAGATACGCAGTATTTT. Translated, it gives CASRQGVADTQYF.

V gene TRBV6-5 combines with J gene TRBJ2-3, with D possibly being TRBD2 (5 bases). Between the trimmed V and J ends, which lost 0 bases and 12 bases, there was a span of 13 bases. Germline-derived CDR1 and CDR2 are MNHEY and SVGAGI. The CDR3 extends over 13 amino acids. The CDR3 protein is CASSYSLSRTQYF. In nucleotides, the CDR3 is TGTGCCAGCAGTTACTCACTATCAAGGACTCAGTATTTT.

V is TRBV5-1 and J is TRBJ1-2; 8 bases line up with TRBD1. The V gene end was trimmed by 0 bases and the J gene end by 1 base; junction bases not matched to a gene: 11. Looked up from germline, CDR1 is SGHRS and CDR2 is YFSETQ. CDR3 length: 18 amino acids. CDR3 bases: TGCGCCAGCAGCTTGGCCGAGGACAGGGTCTCGGGTAACTATGGCTACACCTTC. As protein: CASSLAEDRVSGNYGYTF.

The rearrangement links TRBV6-6 to TRBJ1-1; D gene unclear. Trimming removed 2 bases from V and 11 bases from J, with 9 bases in between. This CDR3 is 11 amino acids long. Germline assignment: CDR1 MNHNY and CDR2 SVGAGI (reference sequence). The CDR3 region has the DNA TGTGCCAGCAGTTACGCCTCCTGGGCTTTCTTT. It translates to CASSYASWAFF.

V gene TRBV20-1 combines with J gene TRBJ1-1; D is unresolved. The CDR3 consists of 11 residues. Trimming shortened V by 7 bases and J by 4 bases, and 10 bases separated the two germline ends. CDR1 DFQATT and CDR2 SNEGSKA come from the germline V gene (reference sequence). The CDR3 loop reads CSGGVRTEAFF. The CDR3 nucleotides are TGCAGTGGGGGTGTCCGCACTGAAGCTTTCTTT.

This clone was seen once. The rearrangement uses TRBV11-2 and TRBJ1-2; 7 positions agree with TRBD1. The CDR3 runs 16 residues. V lost 1 base, J lost 5 bases, and 10 bases stayed unmatched. Germline CDR1 reads SGHAT; CDR2 reads FQNNGV. The CDR3 spells CASSLVGQEYPYGYTF. The CDR3 region has the DNA TGTGCCAGCAGCTTAGTAGGACAGGAGTACCCATATGGCTACACCTTC.

J is TRBJ1-6 and V is TRBV5-1; unclear D gene. Trimming stripped 0 bases from V and 9 bases from J, with 7 bases between. Germline CDR1 reads SGHRS; CDR2 reads YFSETQ. The CDR3 length is 13 residues. Here the CDR3 DNA reads TGCGCCAGCAGCTTGGGGGAATTTTCACCCCTCCACTTT. This sequence encodes CASSLGEFSPLHF.

The rearrangement uses TRBV7-9 and TRBJ2-2; D gene uncertain. V lost 6 bases, J lost 5 bases, and 13 bases lay in between. Germline V gene lookup returns CDR1 SEHNR and CDR2 FQNEAQ (reference sequence). The length of the CDR3 is 14 residues. The CDR3 bases are TGTGCCAGCAGGTCAGGAAAATCGACCGGGGAGCTGTTTTTT. This encodes CASRSGKSTGELFF.

This chain connects TRBV6-6 to TRBJ2-3; 10 nucleotides match TRBD1. CDR3 size: 15 residues. Germline V lookup: CDR1 MNHNY, CDR2 SVGAGI (reference sequence). Trimming at V came to 6 bases and at J to 6 bases, leaving 9 bases not matched to a gene. The CDR3 reads CASSPRQGARDTQYF. The CDR3 DNA reads as TGTGCCAGCAGCCCTAGACAGGGGGCGCGCGATACGCAGTATTTT.

This rearrangement joins TRBV4-1 to TRBJ1-2, with a weak D call TRBD1 (6 bases). Germline V gene lookup returns CDR1 MGHRA and CDR2 YSYEKL. The CDR3 totals 14 residues. V was cut by 0 bases and J by 8 bases, with 13 bases left in between. The CDR3 here is CASSQDRTVEGYTF. CDR3 coding DNA: TGCGCCAGCAGCCAAGATCGGACAGTGGAAGGCTACACCTTC.

The J gene is TRBJ1-4, the V gene TRBV5-1; TRBD1 aligns across 7 bases. Trimming at V came to 0 bases and at J to 4 bases, leaving 3 bases not matched to a gene. Germline V gene data show CDR1 as SGHRS and CDR2 as YFSETQ. The CDR3 sequence is 15 residues long. The CDR3 DNA reads TGCGCCAGCAGCTTGGGGACAGGAGATAATGAAAAACTGTTTTTT. Amino acid sequence: CASSLGTGDNEKLFF.

The genes are TRBV7-9 and TRBJ2-7; D is possibly TRBD1 or TRBD2 (6 bases each). Between the trimmed V and J ends, which lost 5 bases and 6 bases, there was a span of 23 bases. The germline V gene has CDR1 SEHNR and CDR2 FQNEAQ (reference sequence). There are 16 residues in the CDR3. The CDR3 bases are TGTGCCAGCAGCGATAATCGGGGGCTCAGTACGAGCGAGCAGTACTTC. Amino acid sequence: CASSDNRGLSTSEQYF.

The rearrangement uses TRBV11-2 and TRBJ2-7, with 8 bases identical to TRBD1. Germline V CDR1 and CDR2: SGHAT, FQNNGV. The CDR3 is made up of 14 amino acids. The CDR3 loop reads CATKGTGVLYEQYF. The CDR3 DNA is TGTGCTACGAAGGGGACAGGCGTCCTCTACGAGCAGTACTTC.

The V call is TRBV24-1, the J call TRBJ2-7, with D tentatively TRBD2 (6 bases). V gave up 9 bases and J gave up 5 bases, with 16 bases separating them. The V gene's germline CDR1 is KGHDR and CDR2 SFDVKD. This CDR3 contains 13 residues. For the CDR3, the DNA is TGTGCCACCGGCGGGGAGAATTCCCACGAGCAGTACTTC. Its translation is CATGGENSHEQYF.

This chain links TRBV7-9 with TRBJ2-1; D remains ambiguous. CDR1 and CDR2 from the germline V gene are SEHNR and FQNEAQ (reference sequence). The ends were cut back, 0 bases at V and 0 bases at J, with 9 bases in the middle. This CDR3 spans 16 amino acids. CDR3: CASSLAQLSSYNEQFF. As DNA, the CDR3 is TGTGCCAGCAGCTTAGCACAGCTGAGCTCCTACAATGAGCAGTTCTTC. The full variable domain, completed using reference TRBV7-9 and TRBJ2-1, is DTGVSQNPRHKITKRGQNVTFRCDPISEHNRLYWYRQTLGQGPEFLTYFQNEAQLEKSRLLSDRFSAERPKGSFSTLEIQRTEQGDSAMYLCASSLAQLSSYNEQFFGPGTRLTVL.

The V call is TRBV11-3, the J call TRBJ2-1, with 9 positions matching TRBD2. This CDR3 contains 16 residues. The germline V gene has CDR1 SGHNT and CDR2 YENEEA. The junction had 9 bases not matched to a gene; V was cut back by 5 bases and J by 4 bases. The CDR3 sequence is CASSGLGTSPYNEQFF. For the CDR3, the DNA is TGTGCCAGCAGCGGTCTGGGGACTAGCCCTTACAATGAGCAGTTCTTC. The variable domain in full, completed from reference TRBV11-3 and TRBJ2-1, reads EAGVVQSPRYKIIEKKQPVAFWCNPISGHNTLYWYLQNLGQGPELLIRYENEEAVDDSQLPKDRFSAERLKGVDSTLKIQPAELGDSAVYLCASSGLGTSPYNEQFFGPGTRLTVL.

V usage is TRBV27 and J usage is TRBJ1-4; possible D gene TRBD1, 6 bases. V shed 6 bases and J shed 7 bases, with 15 bases lying between them. In germline, CDR1 is MNHEY, CDR2 SMNVEV (reference sequence). The CDR3 contains 14 residues. In nucleotides, the CDR3 is TGTGCCAGCAGGCCCCCGGGGGGCGGTGAAAAACTGTTTTTT. This gives the protein CASRPPGGGEKLFF.

This chain uses TRBV5-6 with TRBJ1-2; 8 positions match TRBD1. The CDR3 has 16 amino acids. The junction had 9 bases not matched to a gene; V was cut back by 1 base and J by 4 bases. CDR1 and CDR2 from the germline V gene are SGHDT and YYEEEE. The CDR3: CASSLPGQGGSYGYTF. The CDR3 DNA sequence: TGTGCCAGCAGCTTGCCCGGACAGGGTGGGTCCTATGGCTACACCTTC.

The CDR3 region is CASTDGPEQYF. The CDR3 region has the DNA TGTGCCAGCACCGATGGGCCCGAGCAGTACTTC. The chain employs TRBV2 and TRBJ2-7; D remains unclear. The germline V gene encodes CDR1 SNHLY and CDR2 FYNNEI. The CDR3 is 11 amino acids. The V and J ends lost 7 bases and 6 bases respectively, with 10 bases between them.

The rearrangement joins TRBV19 to TRBJ1-5; 7 bases map to TRBD1. V trimming: 5 bases; J trimming: 3 bases; junction bases outside the gene matches: 4. The CDR3 spans 14 residues. Germline values: CDR1 LNHDA, CDR2 SQIVND (reference sequence). The DNA of the CDR3 is TGTGCCAGTAGTCCCGGGACAGACAATCAGCCCCAGCATTTT. This sequence encodes CASSPGTDNQPQHF. Looking up the rest from reference TRBV19 and TRBJ1-5 gives the full variable domain: DGGITQSPKYLFRKEGQNVTLSCEQNLNHDAMYWYRQDPGQGLRLIYYSQIVNDFQKGDIAEGYSVSREKKESFPLTVTSAQKNPTAFYLCASSPGTDNQPQHFGDGTRLSIL.